The 20 T cell receptor beta chains reported below all come from one sample, sequenced in a study of control samples from healthy donors and cancer patients. Method: immunoSEQ multiplex PCR; TCRdb's copy keeps in-frame clones and lacks some. The sample carries some 100,000 clones, around 89% recorded once. Sequencing was performed on blood. Source of these receptors: a woman between 45 and 65 years old in good health.

The J gene is TRBJ2-7, the V gene TRBV15, with D perhaps TRBD2 (5 bases). The CDR3 extends over 17 amino acids. Trimming left V 3 bases short and J 2 bases short, with 20 bases between. Germline V CDR1 and CDR2: LNHNV, YYDKDF (reference sequence). The CDR3 DNA follows: TGTGCCACCAGCAGGGCCCGGGCGGTTAAGGGAGCCTACGAGCAGTACTTC. Its protein product is CATSRARAVKGAYEQYF.

The chain uses TRBV7-7 and TRBJ2-2; 7 bases align to TRBD2. The CDR3 sequence is 16 residues long. Germline loops: CDR1 SSHAT, CDR2 FNYEAQ (reference sequence). Trimming took 5 bases from V and 4 from J; bases not matched to a gene: 10. The CDR3 bases are TGTGCCAGCAGCCCCGTGGGAGGGAGCGGCACCGGGGAGCTGTTTTTT. Its protein product is CASSPVGGSGTGELFF.

This clone was seen just once. This chain joins TRBV10-3 and TRBJ1-6; D gene unclear. The CDR3 length is 14 residues. CDR1 and CDR2 (germline): ENHRY, SYGVKD. V lost 6 bases and J lost 0, with 6 bases in between. CDR3 in DNA: TGTGCCATCAGCGAGAGCTCCTATAATTCACCCCTCCACTTT. This encodes CAISESSYNSPLHF.

The V and J genes are TRBV29-1 and TRBJ2-3, with TRBD2 matching 10 bases. The CDR3 runs to 14 residues. The V segment lost 6 bases and the J segment 3 bases; nucleotides outside the gene matches: 6. Per the germline V gene, CDR1 is SQVTM and CDR2 is ANQGSEA. CDR3 nucleotides: TGCAGCGTCCTAGCGGGAGCGGGGACAGATACGCAGTATTTT. Protein: CSVLAGAGTDTQYF.

V usage is TRBV5-6 and J usage is TRBJ1-1, with 7 bases matching TRBD1. This CDR3 has 15 residues. Per germline, CDR1 SGHDT and CDR2 YYEEEE. With 0 bases clipped from V and 0 bases from J, the junction kept 2 bases outside the gene matches. The CDR3 bases are TGTGCCAGCAGCTTGGCGGGACAGATGAACACTGAAGCTTTCTTT. The encoded protein is CASSLAGQMNTEAFF.

The chain has TRBV6-5 and TRBJ2-3, with 9 positions matching TRBD1. In germline, CDR1 is MNHEY, CDR2 SVGAGI. The CDR3 length is 15 residues. The V and J ends lost 6 bases and 1 base, in that order; junction bases with no gene match: 5. The CDR3 reads CASRRQGGGTDTQYF. The CDR3 DNA is TGTGCCAGCAGGAGACAGGGGGGCGGCACAGATACGCAGTATTTT.

This clone came up once. V and J are TRBV6-5 and TRBJ1-2; D ambiguous. Germline V gene sequence: CDR1 MNHEY, CDR2 SVGAGI. The CDR3 spans 14 residues. V dropped 7 bases and J dropped 3 bases, with 15 bases sitting between them. The CDR3 protein is CASTGEDSYYGYTF. The CDR3 region has the DNA TGTGCCAGCACCGGGGAGGATTCCTACTATGGCTACACCTTC.

The V and J genes are TRBV5-6 and TRBJ1-1; D not certain. Per the germline V gene, CDR1 is SGHDT and CDR2 is YYEEEE. The CDR3 spans 13 residues. V dropped 4 bases and J dropped 9 bases, with 16 bases sitting between them. CDR3: CASSPWIDDKAFF. DNA for the CDR3: TGTGCCAGCAGCCCCTGGATCGATGATAAAGCTTTCTTT.

Notes on this clone: The same CDR3 is also encoded by other DNA sequences in this sample. Here the CDR3 reads CASSRGTSGGNEQFF. The CDR3 DNA is TGTGCCAGCAGTAGAGGGACTAGCGGGGGGAATGAGCAGTTCTTC. The rearrangement joins TRBV3-1 (or the pseudogene TRBV3-2) to TRBJ2-1; TRBD2 aligns across 15 bases. CDR1 LGHDT and CDR2 YNNKEL come from the germline V gene (reference sequence). This CDR3 has 15 residues. V trimming: 6 bases; J trimming: 7 bases; junction bases outside the gene matches: 4.

The chain joins TRBV24-1 to TRBJ2-7; 13 nucleotides align to TRBD2. Unmatched junction bases numbered 27, after V lost 10 bases and J lost 7 bases. The CDR3 covers 20 residues. Per the germline V gene, CDR1 is KGHDR and CDR2 is SFDVKD. CDR3 amino acids: CATSPSSGTSGEGPPREQYV. CDR3 DNA: TGTGCCACTTCCCCATCCTCCGGGACTAGCGGGGAAGGGCCCCCAAGGGAGCAGTACGTC.

This clone was counted between two and nine times. The chain has TRBV18 and TRBJ1-1; no reliable D call. The V gene lost 0 bases and the J gene lost 3 bases, with 17 bases spanning the gap. Germline V lookup: CDR1 KGHSH, CDR2 LQKENI. The CDR3 runs to 17 residues. The CDR3 loop is CASSPPLWEGSHTEAFF. In DNA, the CDR3 is TGTGCCAGCTCACCACCTTTATGGGAAGGGTCCCACACTGAAGCTTTCTTT.

The V call is TRBV9, the J call TRBJ2-2; 8 bases are shared with TRBD1. The length of the CDR3 is 15 residues. Unmatched junction bases numbered 1, after V lost 3 bases and J lost 0 bases. Germline V CDR1 and CDR2: SGDLS, YYNGEE. This CDR3 reads CASSAGGPNTGELFF. As DNA, the CDR3 is TGTGCCAGCAGCGCAGGGGGCCCGAACACCGGGGAGCTGTTTTTT.

This rearrangement joins TRBV5-6 to TRBJ2-6, with D perhaps matching TRBD2 (6 bases). The CDR3 is 18 residues long. CDR1 SGHDT and CDR2 YYEEEE come from the germline V gene. With 4 bases removed from V and 0 bases from J, the gap between germline ends came to 17 bases. The CDR3 nucleotides read TGTGCCAGCAGCGAGGAAGGCAGGGAGGTCTCTGGGGCCAACGTCCTGACTTTC. Translating gives CASSEEGREVSGANVLTF.

In this sample, this clone turned up once. The CDR3 DNA is TGTGCCACCCGGGACACTTCTAATGAAAAACTGTTTTTT. This codes for CATRDTSNEKLFF. J is TRBJ1-4 and V is TRBV15, with D maybe TRBD1 (6 bases). V was clipped by 8 bases and J by 3 bases, with 10 bases between them. CDR3 size: 13 residues. Germline-derived CDR1 and CDR2 are LNHNV and YYDKDF (reference sequence).

V is TRBV6-1 and J is TRBJ1-2; D unresolved. The V and J ends lost 0 bases and 12 bases respectively, with 8 bases between them. Germline V lookup: CDR1 MNHNS, CDR2 SASEGT. This CDR3 has 11 residues. CDR3 sequence: CASSEALKHTF. In DNA form, the CDR3 reads TGTGCCAGCAGTGAAGCGCTGAAGCACACCTTC.

The chain has TRBV18 and TRBJ1-1; possible D gene TRBD1, 5 bases. V was pared by 6 bases and J by 0 bases, with 8 bases between. CDR1 KGHSH and CDR2 LQKENI come from the germline V gene. This CDR3 contains 13 residues. The CDR3 DNA sequence: TGTGCCAGCTCCCTAGGGGTGAACACTGAAGCTTTCTTT. It codes for CASSLGVNTEAFF. The variable domain in full, with the rest retrieved from reference TRBV18 and TRBJ1-1, is NAGVMQNPRHLVRRRGQEARLRCSPMKGHSHVYWYRQLPEEGLKFMVYLQKENIIDESGMPKERFSAEFPKEGPSILRIQQVVRGDSAAYFCASSLGVNTEAFFGQGTRLTVV.

The CDR3 region has the DNA TGTGCCAGCAGCCCTGACAGGGGGGAAGCTTTCTTT. Translating gives CASSPDRGEAFF. The V call is TRBV2, the J call TRBJ1-1; 9 bases are a match to TRBD1. The V and J ends lost 6 bases and 8 bases, in that order; junction bases with no gene match: 4. Germline CDR1 reads SNHLY; CDR2 reads FYNNEI. This CDR3 is built from 12 residues.

This clone was seen a handful of times. The chain is built from TRBV3-1 (or the pseudogene TRBV3-2) and TRBJ1-1; TRBD1 matches 7 bases. This CDR3 spans 15 amino acids. V was clipped by 1 base and J by 1 base; unmatched bases: 3. Germline CDR1 reads LGHDT; CDR2 reads YNNKEL (reference sequence). DNA of the CDR3: TGTGCCAGCAGCCAAGTGGGACAGTCGAACACTGAAGCTTTCTTT. This sequence encodes CASSQVGQSNTEAFF.

The table lists this clone with a count of one. The CDR3 DNA is TGTGCGGAGGTTGGGGGATGGGGGACTGAAGCTTTCTTT. The encoded protein is CAEVGGWGTEAFF. V is TRBV30 and J is TRBJ1-1, with D possibly matching TRBD1 (5 bases). The CDR3 spans 13 residues. CDR1 is GTSNPN, CDR2 SVGIG, per germline (reference sequence).

This chain uses TRBV2 with TRBJ2-7, with 10 positions matching TRBD1. CDR1 SNHLY and CDR2 FYNNEI come from the germline V gene. V shed 4 bases, J shed 3 bases, and the junction held 6 bases outside the gene matches. This CDR3 spans 15 amino acids. The CDR3 DNA follows: TGTGCCAGCAGTGTAGGGACAGGGGCGCACTACGAGCAGTACTTC. Its translation: CASSVGTGAHYEQYF.